The 10 T cell receptor beta chains below all came from one sample that was sequenced in a study of T cell responses to AZD1222 COVID-19 vaccine. Repertoires were generated with immunoSEQ multiplex PCR, while TCRdb's copy carries only in-frame clones and drops some. The sample includes 65,000 to 85,000 clones, 70% to 90% of them seen just once. The material was peripheral blood, obtained on day 0 of AZD1222 vaccination. The source is an adult in good health.

This chain links TRBV27 with TRBJ2-7; 11 bases line up with TRBD2. The CDR3 loop spans 13 amino acids. The germline V gene has CDR1 MNHEY and CDR2 SMNVEV (reference sequence). The junction had 4 bases not matched to a gene; V was cut back by 6 bases and J by 6 bases. CDR3: CASRLAGVGEQYF. CDR3 DNA sequence: TGTGCCAGCAGACTAGCGGGGGTTGGCGAGCAGTACTTC.

The gene calls are TRBV27 and TRBJ2-5, with 8 bases identical to TRBD2. J gave up 4 bases and V 3 bases, and 4 bases lay outside the gene matches. Germline CDR1 reads MNHEY; CDR2 reads SMNVEV (reference sequence). The CDR3 consists of 14 residues. Written as DNA, the CDR3 is TGTGCCAGCAGTTTTGGCCGGGGGGGAGAGACCCAGTACTTC. This sequence encodes CASSFGRGGETQYF.

The chain has TRBV3-1 (or the pseudogene TRBV3-2) and TRBJ2-5; tentative D call: TRBD2 (5 bases). The V gene lost 5 bases and the J gene lost 5 bases, with 9 bases spanning the gap. From germline, CDR1 is LGHDT and CDR2 YNNKEL (reference sequence). This CDR3 comprises 12 residues. This CDR3 is CASSSSGETQYF. DNA of the CDR3: TGTGCCAGCAGCTCATCGGGGGAGACCCAGTACTTC.

The rearrangement joins TRBV7-3 to TRBJ2-3; no clear D gene. The CDR3 covers 15 residues. Germline CDR1 is SGHTA and CDR2 is FQGTGA. V lost 5 bases and J 4 bases, leaving 16 bases between the germline ends. CDR3 nucleotides: TGTGCCAGCAGCGCCTCCTCGGTAGGGTCAGATACGCAGTATTTT. The encoded protein is CASSASSVGSDTQYF.

The chain uses TRBV4-3 and TRBJ2-3; no clear D gene. Trimming took 0 bases from V and 2 from J, leaving 15 bases between them. Germline V gene lookup returns CDR1 LGHNA and CDR2 YSLEER. The CDR3 spans 17 residues. In DNA form, the CDR3 reads TGCGCCAGCAGCCAAGATCGTTTCGGCAGCGACACAGATACGCAGTATTTT. It specifies CASSQDRFGSDTDTQYF.

This chain links TRBV5-1 with TRBJ1-2; no firm D call. CDR3 length equals 16 residues. V gave up 3 bases and J gave up 2 bases, with 17 bases separating them. The germline gives CDR1 SGHRS, CDR2 YFSETQ. The CDR3 loop reads CASSSPLDLGNYGYTF. The CDR3 DNA reads as TGCGCCAGCAGCTCACCCCTAGACTTGGGAAACTATGGCTACACCTTC.

The rearrangement links TRBV7-2 to TRBJ1-2; D is ambiguous. CDR1 and CDR2 from the germline V gene are SGHTA and FQGNSA. The V end lost 5 bases, the J end lost 2 bases, and 12 bases lay between the germline ends. CDR3 length: 14 amino acids. The CDR3 nucleotides are TGTGCCAGCAGCCCTACCAGCCGGAACTATGGCTACACCTTC. Translation gives CASSPTSRNYGYTF.

The table lists this clone with a count of one. The CDR3 loop reads CASSVRGGRDTQYF. The CDR3, as DNA: TGTGCCAGCAGCGTACGTGGCGGGAGGGATACGCAGTATTTT. This chain connects TRBV9 to TRBJ2-3; the match to TRBD2 covers 8 bases. This CDR3 spans 14 amino acids. Germline loops: CDR1 SGDLS, CDR2 YYNGEE. V shed 1 base and J 6 bases; nucleotides not matched to a gene: 4.

Only a few counts were recorded for this clone. The chain recombines TRBV21-1 with TRBJ1-6; the D call in the table, TRBD1, was not verified against the DNA. TRBV21-1 is a documented pseudogene. The CDR3 is 17 residues long. The CDR3 is CASSAKEQELDNSPLHF. DNA for the CDR3: TGTGCCAGCAGCGCTAAAGAGCAGGAACTGGATAATTCACCCCTCCACTTT.

On this clone: One junction end does not reproduce the germline sequence, and a read error may be involved. J is TRBJ1-4 and V is TRBV3-1 (or the pseudogene TRBV3-2); 7 nucleotides line up with TRBD1. This CDR3 contains 14 residues. Germline V gene sequence: CDR1 LGHDT, CDR2 YNNKEL (reference sequence). The DNA of the CDR3 is TGTGCCAGCAGCGACAGGGACCCTAACGAAAAACTGTTTTTT. Translated: CASSDRDPNEKLFF.